Listed below are T cell receptor beta chains from one sample, sequenced in a study of T-cell reconstitution after alpha-beta-depleted transplantation in children. In TCRdb, the PCR reads were re-called with MiXCR into one record per CDR3 protein. The sample has nearly 200,000 distinct CDR3 sequences; 6.3% are singletons. The sequenced sample was PBMCs, obtained before TCRalphabeta/CD19-depleted stem cell transplant. The source is a girl younger than two with combined immunodeficiency, due to receive a stem cell transplant. CDR3s leave out the opening cysteine and the closing phenylalanine or tryptophan. D genes are given only for firm matches.

D | V | CDR3
TRBD1 | TRBV20-1 | SASAQDRGQDGYT
TRBD2 | TRBV4-3 | ASSQEAGGPNEQF
TRBD2 | TRBV6-4 | ASSDSTPPGTSNSEQY
. | TRBV13 | ASSRDTEAF
. | TRBV9 | ASSVHRAANTGELF
. | TRBV2 | ARESGETQY
. | TRBV21-1 | ASSKAQGVNYGYT
TRBD2 | TRBV7-9 | ASSPLAGLSNEQF
. | TRBV20-1 | SARGTAAGELF
TRBD2 | TRBV12-3/TRBV12-4 | ASRTSGNNEQF
. | TRBV29-1 | SVYQAGANVLT
. | TRBV9 | ASSPDLYNEQF
. | TRBV12-3/TRBV12-4 | ASRTRVGTEAF
TRBD1 | TRBV6-5 | ASSYPTLQGAYEQY
. | TRBV7-9 | ASSLLRGGNYEQY
. | TRBV15 | ATSRGREGAYEQY
TRBD2 | TRBV3-1 | ASSPSTSGRWGSYNEQF
. | TRBV6-5 | ASSWGNNEQF
. | TRBV5-1 | ASSLQPGERNYEQY
. | TRBV27 | ASSSPPVRRFSGTFNEQF
. | TRBV5-8 | ASSLITRRKEAF
. | TRBV29-1 | SVEGGTAGNTIY
TRBD2 | TRBV28 | ASSGLLAPLVNTQY
TRBD1 | TRBV4-3 | ASSLRTGVEQF
TRBD2 | TRBV20-1 | SAREGLAGAQETQY
TRBD1 | TRBV28 | ASTTGESIHTQY
. | TRBV11-2 | ASSWIQETQY
. | TRBV6-2/TRBV6-3 | ASSYTSTNEKLF
. | TRBV4-3 | ASSQASQGPYEQY
. | TRBV7-2 | ASSFGGTQPQH
. | TRBV7-2 | ASSGRLVTRETQY
. | TRBV19 | ASNTVPGETQY
TRBD2 | TRBV4-1 | ASSQGGRGPRVAYEQY
. | TRBV13 | ASSSLGPGEF
. | TRBV5-1 | ASSFRDYEQY
. | TRBV5-5 | ASSFFRANTDTQY
. | TRBV27 | ASSSIFLISNTGELF
. | TRBV7-9 | ASSSWDIDGYT
. | TRBV20-1 | SARDNRIEYEQY
TRBD2 | TRBV7-9 | ASSPNQGLQETQY
. | TRBV12-3/TRBV12-4 | ASSRPDGIYNEQF
TRBD2 | TRBV6-5 | ASSYIAGDAYNEQF